A single sample is the source of the 8 T cell receptor beta chains below, sequenced in a study of OX40 agonist ivuxolimab in advanced cancers. This table comes from immunoSEQ multiplex PCR, and its TCRdb copy is limited to in-frame clones, with some not included. The sample holds approximately 87,000 clones; approximately 85% are singletons and the top ten take less than 5%. This material consisted of CD4+ or CD8+ T cells sorted from blood, taken in a trial of the OX40 agonist ivuxolimab. The receptors were gathered from an adult with an advanced solid tumor such as melanoma, head and neck, liver or kidney cancer.

This sequence joins TRBV7-9 and TRBJ2-1; TRBD2 matches 15 bases. The germline V gene has CDR1 SEHNR and CDR2 FQNEAQ (reference sequence). After removal of 5 bases from V and 10 bases from J, the junction contained 6 bases not matched to a gene. The CDR3 has 15 amino acids. The CDR3 DNA is TGTGCCAGCAGCAGGGGACTAGCGGGAGGCCCCGAGCAGTTCTTC. Translation gives CASSRGLAGGPEQFF. The entire variable domain, with the rest obtained from reference TRBV7-9 and TRBJ2-1, is as follows: DTGVSQNPRHKITKRGQNVTFRCDPISEHNRLYWYRQTLGQGPEFLTYFQNEAQLEKSRLLSDRFSAERPKGSFSTLEIQRTEQGDSAMYLCASSRGLAGGPEQFFGPGTRLTVL.

This clone was detected a few times. The CDR3 region has the DNA TGTGCCAGCAGCCGGGACAGGGGTTACGAGCAGTACTTC. Its translation: CASSRDRGYEQYF. This chain joins TRBV6-4 and TRBJ2-7; 10 bases are shared with TRBD1. Germline V gene data show CDR1 as MRHNA and CDR2 as SNTAGT. The junction had 3 bases not matched to a gene; V was cut back by 6 bases and J by 4 bases. This CDR3 has 13 residues.

Note on this clone: At one of its ends the junction is not consistent with the germline gene, which may arise from a read error. J is TRBJ2-5 and V is TRBV7-7, with 7 bases that match TRBD2. The CDR3 totals 13 residues. Germline CDR1 SSHAT, CDR2 FNYEAQ (reference sequence). This chain's CDR3 is CASSLAGRETQYF. The CDR3 coding sequence is TGTGCTAGCAGCTTAGCGGGTAGGGAGACCCAGTACTTC.

The chain carries TRBV5-1 and TRBJ2-1; 7 nucleotides align to TRBD2. V was pared by 0 bases and J by 6 bases, with 6 bases of the junction left unmatched. CDR3 length: 15 residues. CDR1 is SGHRS and CDR2 is YFSETQ in the germline V gene. CDR3 sequence (DNA): TGCGCCAGCAGCTTGGGAGCGGGATCTCTCAATGAGCAGTTCTTC. This sequence encodes CASSLGAGSLNEQFF. Complete variable domain (other parts from reference TRBV5-1 and TRBJ2-1): KAGVTQTPRYLIKTRGQQVTLSCSPISGHRSVSWYQQTPGQGLQFLFEYFSETQRNKGNFPGRFSGRQFSNSRSEMNVSTLELGDSALYLCASSLGAGSLNEQFFGPGTRLTVL.

J is TRBJ1-5 and V is TRBV6-6, with D unresolved. CDR3 length: 14 residues. Germline-derived CDR1 and CDR2 are MNHNY and SVGAGI (reference sequence). Trimming removed 6 bases at V and 2 bases at J, with 11 bases between. CDR3 coding DNA: TGTGCCAGCAGCCCGACCGGAGGCAATCAGCCCCAGCATTTT. Protein product: CASSPTGGNQPQHF.

The J gene is TRBJ2-2, the V gene TRBV5-1; D remains ambiguous. CDR1 and CDR2 (germline): SGHRS, YFSETQ. The CDR3 spans 16 residues. Trimming stripped 4 bases from V and 4 bases from J, with 17 bases between. The CDR3 sequence is CASSPGGSGLTGELFF. CDR3 bases: TGCGCCAGCAGCCCCGGCGGTTCCGGCCTCACCGGGGAGCTGTTTTTT.

This clone was counted once. The chain has TRBV11-3 and TRBJ2-1, with 14 positions matching TRBD2. There are 19 residues in the CDR3. Germline V gene sequence: CDR1 SGHNT, CDR2 YENEEA. Trimming at V came to 2 bases and at J to 10 bases, leaving 16 bases not matched to a gene. This CDR3 reads CASSLPPYAGLAGGTEQFF. In DNA, the CDR3 is TGTGCCAGCAGCTTACCTCCCTATGCTGGACTAGCGGGAGGTACAGAGCAGTTCTTC. The full variable domain, in which reference TRBV11-3 and TRBJ2-1 provide the parts outside the CDR3, is EAGVVQSPRYKIIEKKQPVAFWCNPISGHNTLYWYLQNLGQGPELLIRYENEEAVDDSQLPKDRFSAERLKGVDSTLKIQPAELGDSAVYLCASSLPPYAGLAGGTEQFFGPGTRLTVL.

This chain joins TRBV27 and TRBJ2-5; 15 nucleotides match TRBD2. Germline V gene lookup returns CDR1 MNHEY and CDR2 SMNVEV (reference sequence). J gave up 4 bases and V 5 bases, and 11 bases lay outside the gene matches. The CDR3 contains 18 residues. The CDR3 sequence is CASSTRTSGRAFRETQYF. The CDR3 DNA sequence: TGTGCCAGCAGTACCAGGACTAGCGGGAGGGCCTTTCGAGAGACCCAGTACTTC.